Shown below are 28 T cell receptor beta chains from a single sample sequenced in a study of early T cells in non-severe SARS-CoV-2 infection. TCRdb re-analysed the 5' RACE reads in MiXCR, keeping a single row per CDR3 protein. The sample has about 46,000 distinct CDR3 sequences; more than 4.5% are singletons. The sequencing used whole blood, collected at baseline. Receptors originate from an adult who was a healthcare worker with PCR-confirmed SARS-CoV-2 infection or an uninfected control (not recorded which).

This clonotype was recorded at least ten times. The chain combines TRBV11-2 with TRBJ2-7, with 7 bases fitting TRBD2. Germline trimming cut 0 bases from V and 0 bases from J; bases unmatched to any gene: 8. The CDR3 consists of 17 residues. Germline loops: CDR1 SGHAT, CDR2 FQNNGV. The CDR3 nucleotides read TGTGCCAGCAGCTTAGATTCCGAGGCTAGCGGCTCCTACGAGCAGTACTTC. It specifies CASSLDSEASGSYEQYF.

The genes are TRBV6-2 or TRBV6-3 and TRBJ2-4; 7 bases align to TRBD2. The germline V gene has CDR1 MNHEY and CDR2 SVGEGT. J lost 8 bases, V lost 5 bases, and 9 bases had no gene match. This CDR3 region has 14 residues. DNA for the CDR3: TGTGCCAGCAGTCGGGGGACGGGAGGTCACATTCAGTACTTC. Its translation: CASSRGTGGHIQYF.

In the case of this clonotype: This may arise from a read error, as a much more abundant clone is one base away. The CDR3 loop is CARSLAVSGANVLTF. For the CDR3, the DNA is TGTGCCAGAAGCTTAGCCGTATCTGGGGCCAACGTCCTGACTTTC. The chain joins TRBV11-2 to TRBJ2-6; D gene unclear. This CDR3 has 15 amino acids. The germline CDR1 and CDR2 sequences are SGHAT and FQNNGV. Based on the CDR3 plus reference TRBV11-2 and TRBJ2-6, the full variable domain is EAGVAQSPRYKIIEKRQSVAFWCNPISGHATLYWYQQILGQGPKLLIQFQNNGVVDDSQLPKDRFSAERLKGVDSTLKIQPAKLEDSAVYLCARSLAVSGANVLTFGAGSRLTVL.

In the case of this clonotype: A much larger clone is a single base away; this may be a read error. This chain joins TRBV3-1 and TRBJ2-3; D is tentatively TRBD1 or TRBD2 (5 bases each). CDR1 is LGHDT and CDR2 is YNNKEL in the germline V gene (reference sequence). The CDR3 is 17 residues long. V was cut by 0 bases and J by 0 bases, with 13 bases left in between. CDR3 nucleotide sequence: TGTGCCAGCAGCCAAGATAGAGGGGAGACTAGCACAGATACGCAGTATTTT. It yields the protein CASSQDRGETSTDTQYF.

This clonotype turned up a few times. As DNA, the CDR3 is TGTGCCAGCAGTCCCGTTTCGGCGGGAGGCACAGATACGCAGTATTTT. Its translation: CASSPVSAGGTDTQYF. The V gene is TRBV27, the J gene TRBJ2-3, with 7 bases that match TRBD2. Germline V gene lookup returns CDR1 MNHEY and CDR2 SMNVEV (reference sequence). The CDR3 has 16 amino acids. Germline trimming cut 5 bases from V and 1 base from J; bases unmatched to any gene: 9.

This clonotype occurred many times. The J gene is TRBJ1-1, the V gene TRBV30; D unresolved. The CDR3 runs to 12 residues. Trimming cost V 5 bases and J 10 bases, with 17 bases left between them. Germline assignment: CDR1 GTSNPN and CDR2 SVGIG (reference sequence). The DNA for the CDR3 is TGTGCCTGGGCTGACGTCCAGAAAAGAGCTTTCTTT. Translating gives CAWADVQKRAFF.

This clonotype has at least ten counts. The chain is built from TRBV7-9 and TRBJ2-7, with a weak D call TRBD1 (5 bases). CDR3 length equals 15 residues. Per the germline V gene, CDR1 is SEHNR and CDR2 is FQNEAQ (reference sequence). The V and J ends lost 1 base and 0 bases respectively, with 10 bases between them. The CDR3 spells CASSLGAGSSYEQYF. DNA for the CDR3: TGTGCCAGCAGCTTAGGGGCAGGGTCCTCCTACGAGCAGTACTTC.

The rearrangement joins TRBV6-5 to TRBJ2-3; D not certain. Deletions cut 0 bases from V and 1 base from J, with 14 bases between. The germline V gene encodes CDR1 MNHEY and CDR2 SVGAGI. There are 17 residues in the CDR3. The CDR3 is CASSYSFSVTRTDTQYF. The CDR3 nucleotides read TGTGCCAGCAGTTACTCGTTTTCGGTTACCCGCACAGATACGCAGTATTTT.

In this sample, this clonotype turned up many times. The chain combines TRBV20-1 with TRBJ2-7; 7 bases fit TRBD2. The CDR3 has 12 residues. J lost 3 bases, V lost 5 bases, and 4 bases had no gene match. Germline V gene sequence: CDR1 DFQATT, CDR2 SNEGSKA (reference sequence). The CDR3 DNA is TGCAGTGCTCCGCGGGGGTACTACGAGCAGTACTTC. Amino acid sequence: CSAPRGYYEQYF.

This clonotype was observed at least ten times. The chain carries TRBV11-2 and TRBJ2-7, with D perhaps TRBD2 (5 bases). The CDR3 runs 12 residues. V was cut by 8 bases and J by 6 bases, with 14 bases left in between. Germline values: CDR1 SGHAT, CDR2 FQNNGV. CDR3 sequence reads: CASSPREREQYF. The CDR3 DNA follows: TGTGCCAGCTCCCCCCGGGAACGCGAGCAGTACTTC.

This clonotype was seen repeatedly, ten times or more. The V call is TRBV24-1, the J call TRBJ2-5, with 9 bases matching TRBD1. Losses at the gene ends were 2 bases for V and 7 bases for J; bases not matched to a gene: 4. This CDR3 is 14 amino acids long. Germline V lookup: CDR1 KGHDR, CDR2 SFDVKD. The CDR3 sequence is CATSDWGTGPTQYF. In nucleotides, the CDR3 is TGTGCCACCAGTGATTGGGGGACAGGGCCGACCCAGTACTTC.

V usage is TRBV3-1 and J usage is TRBJ2-1; 9 nucleotides line up with TRBD2. With V trimmed by 4 bases and J by 2 bases, 9 bases remained unmatched. Germline values: CDR1 LGHDT, CDR2 YNNKEL (reference sequence). The CDR3 runs 17 residues. The CDR3 nucleotides are TGTGCCAGCAGCCCCGAAGGCGGGAGGGGCCCCTACAATGAGCAGTTCTTC. Translation gives CASSPEGGRGPYNEQFF.

This clonotype was counted at least ten times. The chain employs TRBV19 and TRBJ2-1, with D possibly matching TRBD2 (7 bases). V lost 6 bases to trimming and J lost 4 bases, with 16 bases between them. This CDR3 region has 15 residues. Germline values: CDR1 LNHDA, CDR2 SQIVND (reference sequence). CDR3 loop: CASSMGGLRYNEQFF. In DNA form, the CDR3 reads TGTGCCAGTAGCATGGGGGGGCTCAGGTACAATGAGCAGTTCTTC.

The chain joins TRBV12-5 to TRBJ2-1, with unresolved D. V was shortened by 1 base and J by 3 bases, with 10 bases between the two germline ends. The CDR3 has 15 amino acids. CDR1 is LGHNT and CDR2 is FRNRAP in the germline V gene. The CDR3 protein is CASGLGAGDYNEQFF. CDR3 sequence (DNA): TGTGCTAGTGGTTTGGGGGCAGGCGACTACAATGAGCAGTTCTTC.

This clonotype was found many times. The J gene is TRBJ2-2, the V gene TRBV12-3 or TRBV12-4; D is unresolved. The CDR3 covers 11 residues. V was shortened by 2 bases and J by 7 bases, with 2 bases between the two germline ends. The CDR3: CASSLLGELFF. The CDR3 DNA sequence: TGTGCCAGCAGTTTACTCGGGGAGCTGTTTTTT.

The chain uses TRBV28 and TRBJ2-1; TRBD1 is a possible D gene (7 bases). The CDR3 has 15 amino acids. The germline V gene encodes CDR1 MDHEN and CDR2 SYDVKM. Deletions cut 5 bases from V and 4 bases from J, with 15 bases between. The CDR3 sequence is CASSQGDWGYNEQFF. The DNA for the CDR3 is TGTGCCAGCAGTCAGGGGGACTGGGGGTACAATGAGCAGTTCTTC.

This clonotype was seen many times. The chain carries TRBV28 and TRBJ1-6, with 9 bases that match TRBD1. CDR3 length: 15 residues. V shed 7 bases and J 9 bases; nucleotides not matched to a gene: 10. Germline CDR1 reads MDHEN; CDR2 reads SYDVKM. This chain's CDR3 is CASTTLGQGGSPLHF. In DNA, the CDR3 is TGTGCCAGCACTACCCTGGGACAGGGCGGTTCACCCCTCCACTTT.

This clonotype occurred many times. This chain uses TRBV27 with TRBJ2-7; 7 nucleotides align to TRBD1. The J segment lost 2 bases and the V segment lost 5 bases, leaving 9 bases of the junction unmatched. The CDR3 extends over 15 amino acids. Germline CDR1 MNHEY, CDR2 SMNVEV (reference sequence). The CDR3 reads CASSTRQGLTYEQYF. The DNA of the CDR3 is TGTGCCAGCAGTACTCGACAGGGTTTGACCTACGAGCAGTACTTC.

This clonotype was recorded many times. The chain joins TRBV3-1 to TRBJ2-3; 14 nucleotides match TRBD2. Trimming took 4 bases from V and 1 from J; bases not matched to a gene: 13. Per the germline V gene, CDR1 is LGHDT and CDR2 is YNNKEL (reference sequence). This CDR3 is built from 20 residues. CDR3 sequence: CASSRVPGLAGVGGTDTQYF. The CDR3 DNA sequence: TGTGCCAGCAGCCGAGTACCGGGACTAGCGGGAGTCGGTGGCACAGATACGCAGTATTTT.

V is TRBV20-1 and J is TRBJ2-2; 10 bases align to TRBD2. Germline CDR1 is DFQATT and CDR2 is SNEGSKA (reference sequence). Unmatched junction bases numbered 3, after V lost 2 bases and J lost 6 bases. The CDR3 has 14 amino acids. CDR3 protein: CSARYLAGAGELFF. The CDR3 DNA is TGCAGTGCTAGATACCTAGCGGGAGCCGGGGAGCTGTTTTTT.

This clonotype was picked up many times. The chain has TRBV20-1 and TRBJ1-1; 10 nucleotides align to TRBD1. The length of the CDR3 is 14 residues. Germline CDR1 reads DFQATT; CDR2 reads SNEGSKA (reference sequence). Germline trimming cut 0 bases from V and 5 bases from J; bases unmatched to any gene: 3. The DNA for the CDR3 is TGCAGTGCTAGAGACCCGGACAGGGGGACTGAAGCTTTCTTT. Translated, it gives CSARDPDRGTEAFF.

Ten or more counts support this clonotype. V usage is TRBV7-2 and J usage is TRBJ1-1; TRBD1 might be the D (6 bases). Between the trimmed V and J ends, which lost 8 bases and 5 bases, there was a span of 21 bases. The CDR3 runs to 15 residues. From germline, CDR1 is SGHTA and CDR2 FQGNSA. CDR3 coding DNA: TGTGCCAGCGGAGCGGGGGACACTGGGCCGACTGAAGCTTTCTTT. Its translation: CASGAGDTGPTEAFF.

This clonotype was seen at least ten times. The chain links TRBV7-9 to TRBJ1-4; TRBD1 matches at 7 bases. The CDR3 has 16 amino acids. From germline, CDR1 is SEHNR and CDR2 FQNEAQ (reference sequence). The V and J ends lost 3 bases and 6 bases, in that order; junction bases with no gene match: 10. CDR3 nucleotide sequence: TGTGCCAGCAGCTTGACGAGAGGGGGCGGATATGAAAAACTGTTTTTT. As protein: CASSLTRGGGYEKLFF.

This clonotype was recorded at least ten times. The rearrangement links TRBV19 to TRBJ2-1; 7 nucleotides line up with TRBD2. Germline lookup yields CDR1 LNHDA and CDR2 SQIVND (reference sequence). With V trimmed by 2 bases and J by 7 bases, 8 bases remained unmatched. CDR3 length: 15 amino acids. The CDR3 DNA sequence: TGTGCCAGTAGTATATTCGGCGGGAGCAGGAATGAGCAGTTCTTC. It translates to CASSIFGGSRNEQFF. Looking up the rest from reference TRBV19 and TRBJ2-1 gives the full variable domain: DGGITQSPKYLFRKEGQNVTLSCEQNLNHDAMYWYRQDPGQGLRLIYYSQIVNDFQKGDIAEGYSVSREKKESFPLTVTSAQKNPTAFYLCASSIFGGSRNEQFFGPGTRLTVL.

This clonotype showed up many times. The V gene is TRBV20-1, the J gene TRBJ2-1, with D perhaps TRBD2 (5 bases). The CDR3 contains 12 residues. The V and J ends lost 8 bases and 12 bases respectively, with 20 bases between them. Per the germline V gene, CDR1 is DFQATT and CDR2 is SNEGSKA (reference sequence). The CDR3 coding sequence is TGCAGTTCTGGCCATAGCGTCCTCCGGCAGTTCTTC. Translating gives CSSGHSVLRQFF.

This clonotype showed up many times. V and J are TRBV10-1 and TRBJ2-3, with D possibly matching TRBD1 (6 bases). The ends were cut back, 6 bases at V and 1 base at J, with 11 bases in the middle. CDR1 is WNHNN, CDR2 SYGVQD, per germline (reference sequence). This CDR3 comprises 14 residues. CDR3 in amino acids: CASSRQDRTDTQYF. Written as DNA, the CDR3 is TGCGCCAGCAGCAGACAGGACCGCACAGATACGCAGTATTTT.

This clonotype showed up many times. This chain connects TRBV10-2 to TRBJ2-2; D gene uncertain. The V end lost 10 bases, the J end lost 6 bases, and 6 bases lay between the germline ends. This CDR3 has 10 amino acids. Germline CDR1 WSHSY, CDR2 SAAADI. The CDR3 here is CATLAGELFF. CDR3 nucleotides: TGCGCCACCTTGGCCGGGGAGCTGTTTTTT.

This clonotype was counted many times. The chain carries TRBV2 and TRBJ2-7; 8 positions match TRBD1. The CDR3 runs 15 residues. V was clipped by 2 bases and J by 6 bases; unmatched bases: 9. Looked up from germline, CDR1 is SNHLY and CDR2 is FYNNEI. The CDR3 nucleotides read TGTGCCAGCAGTGAAAGACAGGGGCCAATCGGCGAGCAGTACTTC. This translates into CASSERQGPIGEQYF.